Presented here are 2 T cell receptor beta chains from one specimen sequenced in a study of blood T cells in healthy people across ages. It was with a sample-barcoded 5' primer and a J-beta primer mix that a second PCR of roughly 7 to 12 cycles was run. MiXCR was run by TCRdb on the 5' RACE reads, yielding one entry per CDR3 protein. The profile covers around 1.7 million distinct CDR3 sequences, with about 30% appearing a single time and roughly 8.2% taken by the ten largest. Sequencing was done on a sample of blood. The receptors come from a woman aged 25 to 39 in good health.

Of note for this clonotype: This may be a read error, as it is one base from a much larger clone. The gene calls are TRBV29-1 and TRBJ1-2, with D hard to call. CDR1 and CDR2 from the germline V gene are SQVTM and ANQGSEA. The CDR3 length is 14 residues. The CDR3 here is CSVEVGLSERGCTF. CDR3 nucleotides: TGCAGCGTTGAAGTGGGCCTCAGCGAGCGTGGCTGCACCTTC.

Here the CDR3 DNA reads TGCAGTGCTAGAGGCTGGGGGATCTCTTCGACCTCCTACAATGAGCAGTTCTTC. Protein sequence: CSARGWGISSTSYNEQFF. This chain joins TRBV20-1 and TRBJ2-1, with D possibly being TRBD1 or TRBD2 (5 bases each). From germline, CDR1 is DFQATT and CDR2 SNEGSKA (reference sequence). V dropped 1 base and J dropped 0 bases, with 19 bases sitting between them. This CDR3 contains 18 residues.